This passage covers 8 T cell receptor beta chains from one sample sequenced in a study of blood T cell repertoires in COVID-19. Measured with immunoSEQ multiplex PCR; TCRdb has only the in-frame clones, and not every one. Among hundreds of thousands of clones, around 85% were seen once, and the ten largest hold about 2.2%. Material for sequencing was peripheral blood. These receptors were obtained from a woman between 50 and 59 years old with acute or convalescent COVID-19.

The chain uses TRBV14 and TRBJ2-7; 8 bases are shared with TRBD1. The CDR3 has 18 amino acids. Germline V gene sequence: CDR1 SGHDN, CDR2 FVKESK. The V gene end was trimmed by 0 bases and the J gene end by 2 bases; junction bases not matched to a gene: 12. CDR3 nucleotide sequence: TGTGCCAGCAGCCAAGATCCCGGACAGGGACGAGGGCCCTACGAGCAGTACTTC. This sequence encodes CASSQDPGQGRGPYEQYF.

The genes are TRBV6-2 or TRBV6-3 and TRBJ2-5; D is ambiguous. The V end lost 2 bases, the J end lost 1 base, and 17 bases lay between the germline ends. Germline CDR1 and CDR2: MNHEY and SVGEGT. The CDR3 runs 17 residues. In DNA form, the CDR3 reads TGTGCCAGCAGTTACGAGTTGCAGCGAACCGTCCAAGAGACCCAGTACTTC. Translated, it gives CASSYELQRTVQETQYF.

The rearrangement uses TRBV4-3 and TRBJ2-1; D might be TRBD2 (5 bases). CDR3 length: 13 residues. V lost 0 bases to trimming and J lost 7 bases, with 7 bases between them. Germline-derived CDR1 and CDR2 are LGHNA and YSLEER. CDR3 nucleotide sequence: TGCGCCAGCAGCCAAGAGGGAGTTAATGAGCAGTTCTTC. Residues: CASSQEGVNEQFF.

This clone is a singleton in its sample. The V and J genes are TRBV27 and TRBJ1-6; the D gene is possibly TRBD1 (6 bases). The germline V gene encodes CDR1 MNHEY and CDR2 SMNVEV (reference sequence). The CDR3 has 15 residues. V lost 2 bases, J lost 7 bases, and 12 bases lay in between. CDR3 DNA sequence: TGTGCCAGCAGTTTAGTCCCGGACAGAAATTCACCCCTCCACTTT. This translates into CASSLVPDRNSPLHF.

This chain connects TRBV19 to TRBJ2-4; tentative D call: TRBD2 (6 bases). V gave up 2 bases and J gave up 5 bases, with 19 bases separating them. Germline CDR1 LNHDA, CDR2 SQIVND (reference sequence). This CDR3 spans 17 amino acids. CDR3 in amino acids: CASSIPLGLGEENIQYF. DNA for the CDR3: TGTGCCAGTAGTATACCCCTGGGACTCGGAGAGGAAAACATTCAGTACTTC.

The chain combines TRBV7-2 with TRBJ2-5; D is possibly TRBD1 (6 bases). The length of the CDR3 is 15 residues. Germline V gives CDR1 SGHTA, CDR2 FQGNSA. V lost 5 bases to trimming and J lost 0 bases, with 13 bases between them. The CDR3 nucleotides are TGTGCCAGCAGCCTACAACAGGGCAACCAAGAGACCCAGTACTTC. Translating gives CASSLQQGNQETQYF.

In this sample, this clone turned up a few times. The V gene is TRBV20-1, the J gene TRBJ1-2; 8 bases fit TRBD1. This CDR3 spans 11 amino acids. Germline CDR1 reads DFQATT; CDR2 reads SNEGSKA (reference sequence). V shed 6 bases and J 6 bases; nucleotides not matched to a gene: 3. The CDR3 DNA sequence: TGCAGTGCGCGACAGGGGAATGGCTACACCTTC. It is translated as CSARQGNGYTF.

The CDR3 loop reads CASSPGTYEQYF. The CDR3 DNA sequence: TGTGCCAGTAGTCCCGGGACCTACGAGCAGTACTTC. V gene TRBV19 combines with J gene TRBJ2-7, with D possibly TRBD2 on 5 matching bases. In germline, CDR1 is LNHDA, CDR2 SQIVND (reference sequence). Trimming cost V 5 bases and J 2 bases, with 7 bases left between them. The CDR3 has 12 amino acids.